These T cell receptor beta chains were read from a single sample in a study of vaccination effects on CD4 cells after COVID-19. For these receptors, no antigen is known. Measured with immunoSEQ multiplex PCR; TCRdb has only the in-frame clones, and not every one. The repertoire holds approximately 26,000 clones, with approximately 80% as singletons. The specimen was CD4+ T cells from PBMCs cultured with HCoV-NL63 spike peptides, collected before COVID-19 vaccination. The receptors were sampled from a human donor who had a prior SARS-CoV-2 infection. The CDR3 runs from the conserved cysteine through the conserved F or W. The D gene is left open where the match is weak. The size of a clone is reported for some rows only, either as once, few or many, or as a class for expanded clones.

clone_size j_call d_call v_call cdr3_nt cdr3_aa
NA TRBJ2-1 TRBD2 TRBV5-8 TGTGCCAGCAGCGGGAGGGTTCGTGTGAGTGAGCAGTTCTTC CASSGRVRVSEQFF
NA TRBJ1-1 NA TRBV7-9 TGTGCCAGCAGCTTAAGGATGACAGGAATGAACACTGAAGCTTTCTTT CASSLRMTGMNTEAFF
NA TRBJ2-1 NA TRBV4-1 TGCGCCAGCAGCCCAAGACTCGTACAGTACAATGAGCAGTTCTTC CASSPRLVQYNEQFF
NA TRBJ2-1 NA TRBV4-3 TGCGCCAGCAGCCAAGATTCAGGGGCCGGCTACTCCTACAATGAGCAGTTCTTC CASSQDSGAGYSYNEQFF
NA TRBJ2-3 NA TRBV11-1 TGTGCCAGCAGCTCCCAGGAGCGGGTTAGCACAGATACGCAGTATTTT CASSSQERVSTDTQYF
NA TRBJ2-1 NA TRBV30 TGTGCCTGGATAAGTGTAGGGGCCCCCAATGAGCAGTTCTTC CAWISVGAPNEQFF
NA TRBJ2-3 NA TRBV6-2/TRBV6-3 TGTGCCAGCAGTTACTATCGGGAGGATACGCAGTATTTT CASSYYREDTQYF
NA TRBJ1-1 NA TRBV30 TGTGCCTGGACGTCAGGACGAGGGAACACTGAAGCTTTCTTT CAWTSGRGNTEAFF
NA TRBJ2-3 NA TRBV7-9 TGTGCCAGCAGCCTCGCGGGAAGCACAGATACGCAGTATTTT CASSLAGSTDTQYF
few TRBJ2-1 NA TRBV2 TGTGCCAGCACCCTCTCAAGAGGGAAAGAGCAGTTCTTC CASTLSRGKEQFF
NA TRBJ2-7 TRBD1 TRBV10-3 TGTGCCATCGGCCCTGGGACAGAATTATTCTACGAGCAGTACTTC CAIGPGTELFYEQYF
NA TRBJ1-4 NA TRBV27 TGTGCCAGCAGTGCCTCCCGGGCGACTGAAAAACTGTTTTTT CASSASRATEKLFF
NA TRBJ2-7 TRBD2 TRBV11-3 TGTGCCAGCACCCTAGGGACTAAACCCTACGAGCAGTACTTC CASTLGTKPYEQYF
NA TRBJ2-1 TRBD2 TRBV5-4 TGTGCCAGCAGCTTGGGCAGCGGGAGTAATGAGCAGTTCTTC CASSLGSGSNEQFF
few TRBJ2-5 NA TRBV9 TGTGCCAGCAGCGTAGACCCCGATCGCGCCCCCAACTTC CASSVDPDRAPNF
NA TRBJ1-2 TRBD1 TRBV6-5 TGTGCCAGCAGTTACGTAGGGACAGGTCGAGGGTATGGCTACACCTTC CASSYVGTGRGYGYTF
NA TRBJ2-7 TRBD1 TRBV7-3 TGTGCCACCACCTTTGGGGGACAGGGGGCGTGTGTTTGGCTCTACGAGCAGTACTTC CATTFGGQGACVWLYEQYF
NA TRBJ2-2 NA TRBV15 TGTGCCACCAGCAGAGAAAGACTAGGGGCCGGGGAGCTGTTTTTT CATSRERLGAGELFF
NA TRBJ2-1 NA TRBV9 TGTGCCAGCAGCGTAGCTTTTATCAGTGAGCAGTTCTTC CASSVAFISEQFF
NA TRBJ2-2 NA TRBV7-8 TGTGCCAGCAGCTCCGGTTTTTGGGCGAACACCGGGGAGCTGTTTTTT CASSSGFWANTGELFF
few TRBJ2-1 TRBD2 TRBV19 TGTGCCAGTAGGGCAGCTAGCGGGGGGGCCCATGAGCAGTTCTTC CASRAASGGAHEQFF
once TRBJ2-5 TRBD2 TRBV5-1 TGCGCCAGCAGCACGACTAGCGGGGGGGATCAAGAGACCCAGTACTTC CASSTTSGGDQETQYF
NA TRBJ2-7 NA TRBV2 TGTGCCAGCTCCGGACGGACCTACGAGCAGTACTTC CASSGRTYEQYF
NA TRBJ2-5 NA TRBV9 TGTGCCAGCAGCCCAGCGGGTGGGGTCCGGGAGACCCAGTACTTC CASSPAGGVRETQYF
NA TRBJ1-4 NA TRBV2 TGTGCCAGCAGTCAGGGTTTGAATGAAAAACTGTTTTTT CASSQGLNEKLFF
NA TRBJ2-2 NA TRBV18 TGTGCCAGCTCACCAGTCTCCGGGAGGAACACCGGGGAGCTGTTTTTT CASSPVSGRNTGELFF
NA TRBJ2-2 TRBD2 TRBV7-2 TGTGCCAGCAGCTTAGAATTAGCGGGTGCCGGGGAGCTGTTTTTT CASSLELAGAGELFF
once TRBJ2-3 NA TRBV24-1 TGTGCCACCATTACTCGCCGGCGATACTGCACAGATACGCAGTATTTT CATITRRRYCTDTQYF
NA TRBJ2-3 TRBD2 TRBV3-1/TRBV3-2 TGTGCCAGCAGCCCACTAGCGGGGATCACAGATACGCAGTATTTT CASSPLAGITDTQYF
NA TRBJ2-1 NA TRBV6-5 TGTGCCAGCAGTTACGGGGCAGGAGGTGGGTTTGAGCAGTTCTTC CASSYGAGGGFEQFF
NA TRBJ2-1 NA TRBV12-3/TRBV12-4 TGTGCCAGCAGTTTTAACGTGGGCAATGAGCAGTTCTTC CASSFNVGNEQFF
NA TRBJ2-5 NA TRBV27 TGTGCCAGCAGTTTACGGGTCCAAGAGACCCAGTACTTC CASSLRVQETQYF
NA TRBJ2-7 NA TRBV19 TGTGCCAGTAGTATTTTGGGGGCCCTCACCTACGAGCAGTACTTC CASSILGALTYEQYF
NA TRBJ2-5 TRBD2 TRBV5-1 TGCGCCAGCAGCTTTTTGGCGGGAGTAGGGGAGACCCAGTACTTC CASSFLAGVGETQYF
NA TRBJ2-3 NA TRBV12-3/TRBV12-4 TGTGCCAGCAGCACTTTGACAGATACGCAGTATTTT CASSTLTDTQYF
NA TRBJ2-3 TRBD2 TRBV19 TGTGCCAGTAGTACTTCCAAGACTAGCGGGACTTACGATACGCAGTATTTT CASSTSKTSGTYDTQYF
NA TRBJ1-4 NA TRBV9 TGTGCCAGCAGCGTAGACGGAAGGCTGGGGAATGAAAAACTGTTTTTT CASSVDGRLGNEKLFF
NA TRBJ2-1 NA TRBV5-4 TGTGCCAGCAGTTGGGGGGCGCACAATGAGCAGTTCTTC CASSWGAHNEQFF
NA TRBJ2-2 TRBD2 TRBV5-4 TGTGCCAGCAGCTCGGGAGGCCTGGGGCCGGGGGAGCTGTTTTTT CASSSGGLGPGELFF
NA TRBJ2-3 NA TRBV4-2 TGTGCCAGCAGCCAAGACGGCAGACCCACAGATACGCAGTATTTT CASSQDGRPTDTQYF
NA TRBJ2-7 NA TRBV2 TGTGCCAGCAGTGTCCGGGAGCAGTACTTC CASSVREQYF
NA TRBJ2-7 NA TRBV2 TGTGCCAGCAGTGGCAAGCTCTACGAGCAGTACTTC CASSGKLYEQYF
NA TRBJ1-6 NA TRBV28 TGTGCCAGCAGCCTCTTCGGCAGTCCGAATTCACCCCTCCACTTT CASSLFGSPNSPLHF
NA TRBJ2-1 TRBD2 TRBV27 TGTGCCAGCAGTTTCCGGGGGGGAGCCTACAATGAGCAGTTCTTC CASSFRGGAYNEQFF
NA TRBJ2-7 TRBD2 TRBV7-8 TGTGCCAGCAGCTTAGCTAGCGGGGGGGCCTCTTCCTACGAGCAGTACTTC CASSLASGGASSYEQYF
NA TRBJ2-1 NA TRBV9 TGTGCCAGCAGCGACGGGACCTACAATGAGCAGTTCTTC CASSDGTYNEQFF